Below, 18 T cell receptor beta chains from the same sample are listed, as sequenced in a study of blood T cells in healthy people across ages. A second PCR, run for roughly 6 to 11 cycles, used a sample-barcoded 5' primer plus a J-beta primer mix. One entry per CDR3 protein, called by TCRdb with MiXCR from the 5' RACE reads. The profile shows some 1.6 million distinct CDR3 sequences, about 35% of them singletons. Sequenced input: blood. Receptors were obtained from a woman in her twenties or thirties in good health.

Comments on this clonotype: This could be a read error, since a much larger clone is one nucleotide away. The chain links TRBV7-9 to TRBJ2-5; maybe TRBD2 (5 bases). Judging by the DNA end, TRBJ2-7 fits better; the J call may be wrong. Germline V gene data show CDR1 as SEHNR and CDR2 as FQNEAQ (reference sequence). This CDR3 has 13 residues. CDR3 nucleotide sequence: TGTGCCAACAGCTTCGGGGAGAATCGCGAGCAGTACTTC. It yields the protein CANSFGENREQYF.

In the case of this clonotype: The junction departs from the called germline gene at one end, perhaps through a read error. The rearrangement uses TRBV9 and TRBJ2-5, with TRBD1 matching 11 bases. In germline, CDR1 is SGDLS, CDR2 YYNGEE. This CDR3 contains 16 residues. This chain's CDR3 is CASNVGPGQGGETQYF. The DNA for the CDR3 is TGTGCCAGCAACGTAGGGCCGGGACAGGGGGGAGAGACCCAGTACTTC.

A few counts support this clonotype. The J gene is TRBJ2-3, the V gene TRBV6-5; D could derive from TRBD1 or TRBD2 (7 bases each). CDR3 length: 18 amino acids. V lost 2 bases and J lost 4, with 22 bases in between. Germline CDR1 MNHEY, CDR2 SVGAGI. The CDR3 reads CASSYMPGGALVADTQYF. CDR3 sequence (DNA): TGTGCCAGCAGTTACATGCCAGGGGGGGCATTGGTCGCAGATACGCAGTATTTT.

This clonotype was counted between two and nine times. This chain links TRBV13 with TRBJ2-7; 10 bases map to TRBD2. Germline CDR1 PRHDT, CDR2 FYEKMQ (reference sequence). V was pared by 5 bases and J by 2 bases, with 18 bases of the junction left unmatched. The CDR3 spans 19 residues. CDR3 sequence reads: CASSPSSGTSETIPYEQYF. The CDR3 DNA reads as TGTGCCAGCAGCCCCTCCTCTGGGACTAGCGAGACGATACCCTACGAGCAGTACTTC.

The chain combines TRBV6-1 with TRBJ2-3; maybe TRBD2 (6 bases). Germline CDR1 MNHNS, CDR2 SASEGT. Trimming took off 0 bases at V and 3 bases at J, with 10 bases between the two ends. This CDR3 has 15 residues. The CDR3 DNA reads TGTGCCAGCAGTGAAGCGGTAGGGAGGACAGATACGCAGTATTTT. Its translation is CASSEAVGRTDTQYF.

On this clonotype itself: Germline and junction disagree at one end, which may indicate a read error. The CDR3 reads CSARGTAMTNEKLFF. CDR3 nucleotide sequence: TGCAGTGCGAGAGGGACAGCGATGACTAATGAAAAACTGTTTTTT. The rearrangement joins TRBV20-1 to TRBJ1-4, with 7 bases aligning to TRBD1. The CDR3 length is 15 residues. Germline V lookup: CDR1 DFQATT, CDR2 SNEGSKA (reference sequence).

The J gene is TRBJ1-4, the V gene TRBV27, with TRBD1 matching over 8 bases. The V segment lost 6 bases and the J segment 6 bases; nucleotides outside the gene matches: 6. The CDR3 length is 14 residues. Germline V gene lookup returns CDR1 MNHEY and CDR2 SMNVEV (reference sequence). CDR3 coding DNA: TGTGCCAGCAGCCAGACAGGGGAGGATGAAAAACTGTTTTTT. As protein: CASSQTGEDEKLFF. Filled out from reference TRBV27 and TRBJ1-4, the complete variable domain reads EAQVTQNPRYLITVTGKKLTVTCSQNMNHEYMSWYRQDPGLGLRQIYYSMNVEVTDKGDVPEGYKVSRKEKRNFPLILESPSPNQTSLYFCASSQTGEDEKLFFGSGTQLSVL.

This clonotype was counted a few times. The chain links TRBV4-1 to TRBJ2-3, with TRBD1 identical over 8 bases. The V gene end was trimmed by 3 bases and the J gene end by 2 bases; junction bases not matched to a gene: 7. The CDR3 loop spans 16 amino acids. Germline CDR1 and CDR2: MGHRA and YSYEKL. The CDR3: CASSHRDRTDTDTQYF. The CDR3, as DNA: TGCGCCAGCAGCCATAGGGACAGGACGGACACAGATACGCAGTATTTT.

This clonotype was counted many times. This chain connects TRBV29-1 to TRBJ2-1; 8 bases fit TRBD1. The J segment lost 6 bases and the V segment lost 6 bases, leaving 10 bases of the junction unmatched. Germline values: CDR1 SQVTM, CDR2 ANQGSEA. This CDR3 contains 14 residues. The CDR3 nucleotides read TGCAGCGTGAGACAGGGGTCTGGCCCCAATGAGCAGTTCTTC. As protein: CSVRQGSGPNEQFF.

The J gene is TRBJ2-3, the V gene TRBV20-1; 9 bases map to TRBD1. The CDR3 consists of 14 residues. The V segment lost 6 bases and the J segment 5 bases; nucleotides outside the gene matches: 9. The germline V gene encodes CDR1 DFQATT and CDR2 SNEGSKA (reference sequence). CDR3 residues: CSASRQGVEDTQYF. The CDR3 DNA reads TGCAGTGCGTCTCGACAGGGGGTAGAAGATACGCAGTATTTT.

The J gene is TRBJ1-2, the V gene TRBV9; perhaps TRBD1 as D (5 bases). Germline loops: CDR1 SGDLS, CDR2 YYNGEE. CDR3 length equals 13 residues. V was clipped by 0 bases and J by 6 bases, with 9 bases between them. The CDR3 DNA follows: TGTGCCAGCAGCGTAGGGCAGGGAGATGGCTACACCTTC. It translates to CASSVGQGDGYTF.

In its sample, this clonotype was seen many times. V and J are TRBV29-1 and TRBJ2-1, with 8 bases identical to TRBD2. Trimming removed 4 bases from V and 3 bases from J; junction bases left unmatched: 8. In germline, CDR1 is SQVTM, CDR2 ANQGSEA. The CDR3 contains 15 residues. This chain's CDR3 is CSVVGAGVNYNEQFF. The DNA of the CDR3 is TGCAGCGTTGTTGGAGCGGGGGTTAACTACAATGAGCAGTTCTTC.

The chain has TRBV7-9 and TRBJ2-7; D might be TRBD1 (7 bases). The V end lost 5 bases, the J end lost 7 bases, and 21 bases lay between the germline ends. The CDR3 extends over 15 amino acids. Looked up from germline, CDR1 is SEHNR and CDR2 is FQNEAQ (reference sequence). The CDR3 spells CASSPWTGAAGEQYF. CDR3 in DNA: TGTGCCAGCAGCCCGTGGACAGGAGCCGCGGGGGAGCAGTACTTC. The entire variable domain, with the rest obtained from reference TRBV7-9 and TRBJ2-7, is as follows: DTGVSQNPRHKITKRGQNVTFRCDPISEHNRLYWYRQTLGQGPEFLTYFQNEAQLEKSRLLSDRFSAERPKGSFSTLEIQRTEQGDSAMYLCASSPWTGAAGEQYFGPGTRLTVT.

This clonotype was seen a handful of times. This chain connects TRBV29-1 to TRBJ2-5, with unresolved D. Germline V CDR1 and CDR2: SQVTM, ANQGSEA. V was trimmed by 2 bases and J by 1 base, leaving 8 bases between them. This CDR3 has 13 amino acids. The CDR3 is CSVELALQETQYF. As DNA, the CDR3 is TGCAGCGTTGAATTGGCACTCCAAGAGACCCAGTACTTC.

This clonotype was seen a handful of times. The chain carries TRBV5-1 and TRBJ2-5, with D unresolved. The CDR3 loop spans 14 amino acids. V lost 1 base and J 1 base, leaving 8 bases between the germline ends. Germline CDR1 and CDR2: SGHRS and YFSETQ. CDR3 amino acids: CASSLYQLQETQYF. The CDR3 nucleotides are TGCGCCAGCAGCTTGTACCAGCTCCAAGAGACCCAGTACTTC.

CDR3 nucleotide sequence: TGTGCCACCAGTGATTTAAACCGGGACGGAACCTACGAGCAGTACTTC. Encoded protein: CATSDLNRDGTYEQYF. The chain links TRBV24-1 to TRBJ2-7, with D perhaps matching TRBD1 or TRBD2 (5 bases each). Per the germline V gene, CDR1 is KGHDR and CDR2 is SFDVKD. V gave up 1 base and J gave up 2 bases, with 14 bases separating them. This CDR3 contains 16 residues.

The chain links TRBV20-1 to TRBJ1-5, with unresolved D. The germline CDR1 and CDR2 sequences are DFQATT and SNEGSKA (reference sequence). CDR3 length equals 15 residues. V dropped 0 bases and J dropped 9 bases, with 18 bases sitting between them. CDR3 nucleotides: TGCAGTGCTAGAGATCCCTCACTCCCCGATCGGCCCCAGCATTTT. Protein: CSARDPSLPDRPQHF.

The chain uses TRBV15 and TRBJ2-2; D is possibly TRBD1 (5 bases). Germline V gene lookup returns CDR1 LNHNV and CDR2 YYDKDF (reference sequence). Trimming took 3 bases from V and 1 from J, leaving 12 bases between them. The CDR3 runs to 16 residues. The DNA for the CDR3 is TGTGCCACCAGCAGCCCGATTGGACAGAACACCGGGGAGCTGTTTTTT. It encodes CATSSPIGQNTGELFF. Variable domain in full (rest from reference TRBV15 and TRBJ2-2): DAMVIQNPRYQVTQFGKPVTLSCSQTLNHNVMYWYQQKSSQAPKLLFHYYDKDFNNEADTPDNFQSRRPNTSFCFLDIRSPGLGDTAMYLCATSSPIGQNTGELFFGEGSRLTVL.